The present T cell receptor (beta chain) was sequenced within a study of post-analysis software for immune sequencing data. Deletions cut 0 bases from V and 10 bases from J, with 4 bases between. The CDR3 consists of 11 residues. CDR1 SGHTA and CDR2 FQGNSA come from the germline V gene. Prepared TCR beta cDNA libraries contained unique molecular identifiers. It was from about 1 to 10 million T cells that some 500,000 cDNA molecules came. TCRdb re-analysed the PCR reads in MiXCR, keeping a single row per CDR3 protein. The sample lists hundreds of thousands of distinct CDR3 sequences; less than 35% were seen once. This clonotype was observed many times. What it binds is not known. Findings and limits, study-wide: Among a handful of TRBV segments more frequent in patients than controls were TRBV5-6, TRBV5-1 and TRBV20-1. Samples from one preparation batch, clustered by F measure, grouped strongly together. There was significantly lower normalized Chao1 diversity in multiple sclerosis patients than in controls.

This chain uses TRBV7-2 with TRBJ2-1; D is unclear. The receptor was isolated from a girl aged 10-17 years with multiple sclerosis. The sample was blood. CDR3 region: CASSLALEQFF. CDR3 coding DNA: TGTGCCAGCAGCTTAGCCCTCGAGCAGTTCTTC.